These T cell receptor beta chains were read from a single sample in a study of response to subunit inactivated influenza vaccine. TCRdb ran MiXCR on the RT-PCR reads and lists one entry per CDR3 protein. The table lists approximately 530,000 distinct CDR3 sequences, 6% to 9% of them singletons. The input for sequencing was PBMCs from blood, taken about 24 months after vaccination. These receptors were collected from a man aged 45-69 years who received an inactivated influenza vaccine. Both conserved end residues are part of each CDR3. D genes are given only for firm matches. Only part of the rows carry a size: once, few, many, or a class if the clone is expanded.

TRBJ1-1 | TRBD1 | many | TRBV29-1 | TGCAGCGGGGGACAGAGAAACACTGAAGCTTTCTTT | CSGGQRNTEAFF
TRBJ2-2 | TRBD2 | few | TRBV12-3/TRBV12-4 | TGTGCCAGCAGTTTGATGCTAGCGGGGTCCGGGGAGCTGTTTTTT | CASSLMLAGSGELFF
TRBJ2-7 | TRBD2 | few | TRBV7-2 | TGTGCCAGCAGGACAAGCGGGAGGAACTCCTACGAGCAGTACTTC | CASRTSGRNSYEQYF
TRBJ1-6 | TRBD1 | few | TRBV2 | TGTGCCAGCAGGGGACAGGGGGTATCACCCCTCCACTTT | CASRGQGVSPLHF
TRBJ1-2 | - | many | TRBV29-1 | TGCAGCTGGGGGGACTACACCTTC | CSWGDYTF
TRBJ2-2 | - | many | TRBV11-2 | TGTGCCAGCAGCCCAGACCAGTTGAACACCGGGGAGCTGTTTTTT | CASSPDQLNTGELFF
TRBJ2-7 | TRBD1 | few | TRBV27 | TGTGCCAGCAGTCGTCCCGGGACAGGGTCCTACGAGCAGTACTTC | CASSRPGTGSYEQYF
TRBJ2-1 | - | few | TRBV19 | TGTGCCAGTAGTCCGCCGGGGGCTCTCAATGAGCAGTTCTTC | CASSPPGALNEQFF
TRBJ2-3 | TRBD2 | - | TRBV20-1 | TGCTGTGCTAGAGGGGGACTAGCGGGTGACCGATGGGGTACGCAGTATTTT | CCARGGLAGDRWGTQYF
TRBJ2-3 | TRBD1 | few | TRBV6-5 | TGTGCCAGCAGTTATCAGGACAGGGCAGATACGCAGTATTTT | CASSYQDRADTQYF
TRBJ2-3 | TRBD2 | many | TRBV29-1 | TGCAGCGCCAATTCTTGGCTAGCGGGAGTGGGGGATACGCAGTATTTT | CSANSWLAGVGDTQYF
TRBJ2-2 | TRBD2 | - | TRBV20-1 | TGCAGTGCTAGTGCTAGCGGGAGTTACGGGGAGCTGTTTTTT | CSASASGSYGELFF
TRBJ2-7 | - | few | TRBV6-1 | TGTGCCAGCAGCCCTTACAACAGGCGATCCTACGAGCAGTACTTC | CASSPYNRRSYEQYF
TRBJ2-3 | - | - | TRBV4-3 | TGCGCCAGCAGCCAAGTCAGGGGCATAGATACGCAGTATTTT | CASSQVRGIDTQYF
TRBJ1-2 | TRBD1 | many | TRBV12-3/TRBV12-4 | TGTGCCAGCAGTCCCCGGACAGGGGAACCCTATGGCTACACCTTC | CASSPRTGEPYGYTF
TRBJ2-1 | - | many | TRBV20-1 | TGCAGCCAGGGTATAGATGAGCAGTTCTTC | CSQGIDEQFF
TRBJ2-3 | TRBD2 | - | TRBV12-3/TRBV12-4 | TGTGCCAGCAGTTTATTAGCGGGAGTTTCAGGGGGTTCGGGTACGCAGTATTTT | CASSLLAGVSGGSGTQYF
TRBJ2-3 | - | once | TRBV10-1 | TGCGCCAGCAGTGAGTCACGTAGGGCAGATACGCAGTATTTT | CASSESRRADTQYF
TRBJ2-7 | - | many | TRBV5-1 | TGCGCCAGCAGCCCCCAGACTAGCTACGAGCAGTACTTC | CASSPQTSYEQYF
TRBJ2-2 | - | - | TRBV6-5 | TGTGCCTGCAGTTACGGTTGGGACACCGGGGAGCTGTTTTTT | CACSYGWDTGELFF
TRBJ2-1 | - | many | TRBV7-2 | TGTGCCAGCAGCTTTTTGTCGAGCTCCTACAATGAGCAGTTCTTC | CASSFLSSSYNEQFF
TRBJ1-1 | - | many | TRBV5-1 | TGCGCCAGCAGCCCGTGGGGGGCGAACACTGAAGCTTTCTTT | CASSPWGANTEAFF
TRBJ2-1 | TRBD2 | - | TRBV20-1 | TGCAGTGCTAGCGGGGGGGCGCTTAGTGAGCAGTTCTTC | CSASGGALSEQFF
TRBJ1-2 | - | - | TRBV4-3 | TGCGCCAGCAGCCAAGATCCTACGGGCCTGGACTATGGCTACACCTTC | CASSQDPTGLDYGYTF
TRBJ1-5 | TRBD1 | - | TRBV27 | TGTGCCAGCAGTTTAGGAGGGGGCTTTCAGCCCCAGCATTTT | CASSLGGGFQPQHF
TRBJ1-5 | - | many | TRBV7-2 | TGTGCCAGCAGCCAGAATGGCCCCATGGAGCCCCAGCATTTT | CASSQNGPMEPQHF
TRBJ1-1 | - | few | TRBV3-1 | TGTGCCAGCAGTCCAGGGAACCCAAGCACTGAAGCTTTCTTT | CASSPGNPSTEAFF
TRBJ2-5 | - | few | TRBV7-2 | TGTGCCAGCAGCTTTGGGAGTCTGTCAGGGGAGACCCAGTACTTC | CASSFGSLSGETQYF
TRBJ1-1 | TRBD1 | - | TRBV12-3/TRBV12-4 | TGTGCCAGCAGTTCATCGGGACAGGGGAACACTGAAGCTTTCTTT | CASSSSGQGNTEAFF
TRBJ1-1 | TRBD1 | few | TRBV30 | TGTGCCTGGAGCCCCGGACAGGGGGGTTTTAGGAAAGCTTTCTTT | CAWSPGQGGFRKAFF
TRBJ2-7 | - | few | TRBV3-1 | TGTGCCAGCAGCCAAGCCCCACCCCGAGCCTACGAGCAGTACTTC | CASSQAPPRAYEQYF
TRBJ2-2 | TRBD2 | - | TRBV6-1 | TGTGCCAGCAGTGTTAGCGGGGGGGCCACCGGGGAGCTGTTTTTT | CASSVSGGATGELFF
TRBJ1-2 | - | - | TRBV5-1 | TGCGCCAGCAGCTTGGCAGGGAGTAACTATGGCTACACCTTC | CASSLAGSNYGYTF